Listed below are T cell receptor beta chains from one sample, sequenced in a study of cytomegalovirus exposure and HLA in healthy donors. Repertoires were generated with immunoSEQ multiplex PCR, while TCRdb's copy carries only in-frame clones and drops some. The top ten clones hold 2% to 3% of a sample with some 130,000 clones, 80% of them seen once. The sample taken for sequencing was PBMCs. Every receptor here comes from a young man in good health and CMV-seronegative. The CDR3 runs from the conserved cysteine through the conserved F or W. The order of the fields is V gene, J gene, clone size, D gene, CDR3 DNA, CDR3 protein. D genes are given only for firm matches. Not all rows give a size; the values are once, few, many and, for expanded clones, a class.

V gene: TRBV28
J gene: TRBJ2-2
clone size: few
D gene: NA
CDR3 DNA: TGTGCCAGCAGTTCGCCTACTTGGGGCGGTGCCCCCGGGGAGCTGTTTTTT
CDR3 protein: CASSSPTWGGAPGELFF

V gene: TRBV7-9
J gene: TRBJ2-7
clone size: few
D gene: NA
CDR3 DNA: TGTGCCAGCACCGAAGGGGTTCGGGAGCAGTACTTC
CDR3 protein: CASTEGVREQYF

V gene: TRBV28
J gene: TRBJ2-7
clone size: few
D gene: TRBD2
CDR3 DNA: TGTGCCACTCAAAGCGGGAGGTTGACCTACGAGCAGTACTTC
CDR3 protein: CATQSGRLTYEQYF

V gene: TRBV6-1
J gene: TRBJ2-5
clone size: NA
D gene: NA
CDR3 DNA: TGTGCCAGCAGTGAAGTAGGCGGGTTCGGGGAGACCCAGTACTTC
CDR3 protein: CASSEVGGFGETQYF

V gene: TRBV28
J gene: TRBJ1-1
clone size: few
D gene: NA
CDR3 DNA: TGTGCCAGCAGTTTGAGGGCAGTAGCGGAAGCTTTCTTT
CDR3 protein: CASSLRAVAEAFF

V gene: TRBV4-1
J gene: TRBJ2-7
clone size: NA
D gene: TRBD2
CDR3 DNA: TGCGCCAGCAGCTTACGACTAGCGGGAGTCGACGAGCAGTACTTC
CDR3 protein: CASSLRLAGVDEQYF

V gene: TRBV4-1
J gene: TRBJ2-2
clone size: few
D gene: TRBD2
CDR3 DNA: TGCGCCAGCCAAACGGGGGGGGGCGGGGAGCTGTTTTTT
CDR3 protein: CASQTGGGGELFF

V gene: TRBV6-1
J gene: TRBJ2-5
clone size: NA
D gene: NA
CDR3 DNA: TGTGCCAGCAGAAATTCTGCGGGGCTGGAGACCCAGTACTTC
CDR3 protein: CASRNSAGLETQYF

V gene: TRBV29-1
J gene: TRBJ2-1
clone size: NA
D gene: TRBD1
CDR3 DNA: TGCAGCGTTATGACAGGGGGTATGAGGAATGAGCAGTTCTTC
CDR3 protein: CSVMTGGMRNEQFF

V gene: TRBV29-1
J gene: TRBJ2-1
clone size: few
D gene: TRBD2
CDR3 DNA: TGCAGCCAAAAAATAGCGGGGAACAATGAGCAGTTCTTC
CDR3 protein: CSQKIAGNNEQFF

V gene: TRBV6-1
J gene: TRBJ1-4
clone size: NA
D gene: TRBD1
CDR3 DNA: TGTGCCAGCAGTGGACAGGGGGTCGAAAAACTGTTTTTT
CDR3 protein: CASSGQGVEKLFF

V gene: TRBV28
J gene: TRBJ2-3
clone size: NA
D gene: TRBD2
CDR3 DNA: TGTGCCAGCAGATCGACTAGCGGGGACACAGATACGCAGTATTTT
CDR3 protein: CASRSTSGDTDTQYF

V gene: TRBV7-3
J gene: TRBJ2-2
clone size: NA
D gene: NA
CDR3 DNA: TGTGCCAGCAGCGCGGGACTCCCAGCCGGGGAGCTGTTTTTT
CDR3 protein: CASSAGLPAGELFF

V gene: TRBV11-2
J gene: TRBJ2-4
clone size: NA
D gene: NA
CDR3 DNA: TGTGCCAGCAGCTTAGATCATCGGGTAGAAAACATTCAGTACTTC
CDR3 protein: CASSLDHRVENIQYF

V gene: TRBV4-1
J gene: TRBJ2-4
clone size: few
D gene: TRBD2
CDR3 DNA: TGCGCCAGCAGCCAAGAACGGAGGACTAGCGGGGGGACCAAAAACATTCAGTACTTC
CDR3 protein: CASSQERRTSGGTKNIQYF

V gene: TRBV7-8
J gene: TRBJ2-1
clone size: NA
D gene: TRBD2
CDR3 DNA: TGTGCCAGCAGCTTCTTGGGGGTTAGCGGGAGAAGTGAGCAGTTCTTC
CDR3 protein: CASSFLGVSGRSEQFF

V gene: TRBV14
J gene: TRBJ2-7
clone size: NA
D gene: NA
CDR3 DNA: TGTGCCAGCAGCCAGACGTTCCTGGAGCGGCAGTACTTC
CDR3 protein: CASSQTFLERQYF

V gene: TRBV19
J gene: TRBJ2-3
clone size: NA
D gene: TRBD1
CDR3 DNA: TGTGCCACCTCCTGGACAGGGGAGACAGATACGCAGTATTTT
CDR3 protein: CATSWTGETDTQYF

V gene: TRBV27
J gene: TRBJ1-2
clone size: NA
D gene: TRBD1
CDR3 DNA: TGTGCCAGCCAAACGGGACAGGGTGGCTACACCTTC
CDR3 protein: CASQTGQGGYTF

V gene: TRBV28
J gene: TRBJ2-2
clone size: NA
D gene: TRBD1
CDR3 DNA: TGTGCCAGCAGTTTCAGTGGGACAGGGGTGACCGGGGAGCTGTTTTTT
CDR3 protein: CASSFSGTGVTGELFF

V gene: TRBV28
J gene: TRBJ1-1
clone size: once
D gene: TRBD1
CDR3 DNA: TGTGCCAGCAGTTTAAATCAGGGGGGTGAAGCTTTCTTT
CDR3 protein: CASSLNQGGEAFF

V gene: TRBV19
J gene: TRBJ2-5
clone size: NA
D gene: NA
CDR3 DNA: TGTGCCAGTAGCTCGGACAGCCAAGAGACCCAGTACTTC
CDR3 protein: CASSSDSQETQYF

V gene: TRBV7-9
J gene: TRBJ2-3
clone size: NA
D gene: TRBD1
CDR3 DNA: TGTGCCAGCAGCTTAGACAACTCAGGACAGGGTTGGGATACGCAGTATTTT
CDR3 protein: CASSLDNSGQGWDTQYF

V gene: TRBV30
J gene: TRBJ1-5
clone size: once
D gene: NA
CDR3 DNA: TGTGCCTGGAGTCCCTCGACGGGACAGCCCCAGCATTTT
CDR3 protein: CAWSPSTGQPQHF

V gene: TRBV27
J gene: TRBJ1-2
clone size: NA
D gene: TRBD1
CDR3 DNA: TGTGCCAGCAGCCCACAGGGGAACTACTATGGCTACACCTTC
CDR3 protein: CASSPQGNYYGYTF

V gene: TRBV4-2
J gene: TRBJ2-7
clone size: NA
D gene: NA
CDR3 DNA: TGTGCCAGCAGCCAAGGAAGCCAGCGGAGGTACGAGCAGTACTTC
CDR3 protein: CASSQGSQRRYEQYF

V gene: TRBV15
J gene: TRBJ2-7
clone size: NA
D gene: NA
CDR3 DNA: TGTGCCACCAGCAGAGCCCTCCACGAGCAGTACTTC
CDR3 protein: CATSRALHEQYF

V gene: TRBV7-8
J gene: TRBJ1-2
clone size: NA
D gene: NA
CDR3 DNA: TGTGCCAGCAGCTTAATTACTGCATATGGCTACACCTTC
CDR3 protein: CASSLITAYGYTF

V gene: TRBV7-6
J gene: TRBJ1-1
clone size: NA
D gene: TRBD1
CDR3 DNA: TGTGCCAGCAGCCAGGCTAACAGGGGCACTGAAGCTTTCTTT
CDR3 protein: CASSQANRGTEAFF

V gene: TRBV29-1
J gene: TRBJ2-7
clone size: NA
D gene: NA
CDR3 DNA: TGCAGCGTTGAAGGGGGCAGGTACGAGCAGTACTTC
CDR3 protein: CSVEGGRYEQYF

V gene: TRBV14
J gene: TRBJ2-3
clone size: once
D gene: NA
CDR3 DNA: TGTGCCAGCAGCCAAGTATCCGGGGGCACAGATACGCAGTATTTT
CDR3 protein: CASSQVSGGTDTQYF

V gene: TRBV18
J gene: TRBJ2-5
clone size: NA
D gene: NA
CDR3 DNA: TGTGCCAGCTCACCTGACCCCGGGGAGACCCAGTACTTC
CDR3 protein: CASSPDPGETQYF

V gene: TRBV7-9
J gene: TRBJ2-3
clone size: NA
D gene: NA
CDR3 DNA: TGTGCCAGCAGCCCCAGGGGAGATACGCAGTATTTT
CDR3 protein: CASSPRGDTQYF

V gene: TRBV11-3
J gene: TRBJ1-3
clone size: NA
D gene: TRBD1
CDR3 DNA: TGTGCCAGCAGCTCCAGGACAGGAAACTCTGGAAACACCATATATTTT
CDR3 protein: CASSSRTGNSGNTIYF

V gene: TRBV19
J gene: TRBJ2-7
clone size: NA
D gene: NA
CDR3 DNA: TGTGCCACCGGGACTTTGAGGGGCTACGAGCAGTACTTC
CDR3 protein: CATGTLRGYEQYF

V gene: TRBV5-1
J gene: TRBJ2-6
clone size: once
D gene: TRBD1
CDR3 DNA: TGCGCCAGCAGCCCCGACAGGGCTGGGGCCAACGTCCTGCCTTTC
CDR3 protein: CASSPDRAGANVLPF

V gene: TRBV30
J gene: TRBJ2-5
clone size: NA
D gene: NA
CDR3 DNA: TGTGCCTGGCTTACCGCCAGGGCGCTCCAAGAGACCCAGTACTTC
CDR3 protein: CAWLTARALQETQYF

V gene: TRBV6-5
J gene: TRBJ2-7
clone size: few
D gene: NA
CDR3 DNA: TGTGCCAGCAGTTACCCATACGAGCAGTACTTC
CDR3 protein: CASSYPYEQYF

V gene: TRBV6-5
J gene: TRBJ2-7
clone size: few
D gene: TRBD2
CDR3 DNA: TGTGCCAGCAGTTACTCGAGCGCGGGGGTACCCTACGAGCAGTACTTC
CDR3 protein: CASSYSSAGVPYEQYF

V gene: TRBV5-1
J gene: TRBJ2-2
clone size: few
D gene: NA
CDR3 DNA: TGCGCCAGCAGCCCGGAGATGAGGGATCCCGGGGAGCTGTTTTTT
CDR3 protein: CASSPEMRDPGELFF

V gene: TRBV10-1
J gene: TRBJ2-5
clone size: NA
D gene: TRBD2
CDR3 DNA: TGCGCCAGCAGTGAGCCTGGGACTAGCGGAGAGACCCAGTACTTC
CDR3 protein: CASSEPGTSGETQYF

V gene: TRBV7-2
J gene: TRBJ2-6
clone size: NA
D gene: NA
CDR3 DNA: TGTGCCAGCGGGCTGCGGCGGGGGCTATCTGGGGCCAACGTCCTGACTTTC
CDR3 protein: CASGLRRGLSGANVLTF

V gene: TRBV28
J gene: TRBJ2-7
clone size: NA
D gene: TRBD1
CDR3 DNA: TGTGCCAGCACCTGGGACAGGATGAGCTCCTACGAGCAGTACTTC
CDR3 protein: CASTWDRMSSYEQYF

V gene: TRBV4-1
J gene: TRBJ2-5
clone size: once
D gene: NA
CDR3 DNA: TGCGCCAGCAGCCAAGCCGACAGTAGGTTAGAGACCCAGTACTTC
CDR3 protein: CASSQADSRLETQYF

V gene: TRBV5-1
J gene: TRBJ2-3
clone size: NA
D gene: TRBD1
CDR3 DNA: TGCGCCAGCAGCTATGGGACAGGGACAGATACGCAGTATTTT
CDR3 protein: CASSYGTGTDTQYF

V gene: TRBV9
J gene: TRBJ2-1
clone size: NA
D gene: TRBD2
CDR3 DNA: TGTGCCAGCAGCTTCGAGGGGGGACTAGCGGGCTACAATGAGCAGTTCTTC
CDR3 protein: CASSFEGGLAGYNEQFF

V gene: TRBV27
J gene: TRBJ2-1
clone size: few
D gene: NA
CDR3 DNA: TGTGCCAGCAGTTTACGGCAGGGGCCCTACAATGAGCAGTTCTTC
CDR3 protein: CASSLRQGPYNEQFF

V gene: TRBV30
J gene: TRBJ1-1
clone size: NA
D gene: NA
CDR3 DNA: TGTGCCTGGACCCCCGGACAGCCGAACACTGAAGCTTTCTTT
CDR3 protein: CAWTPGQPNTEAFF

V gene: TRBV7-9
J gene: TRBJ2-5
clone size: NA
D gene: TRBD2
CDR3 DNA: TGTGCCAGCAGCTTCGGTGTCAATAGCGGGAGGGTGAAGGAGACCCAGTACTTC
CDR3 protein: CASSFGVNSGRVKETQYF

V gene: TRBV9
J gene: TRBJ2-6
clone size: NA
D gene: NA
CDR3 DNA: TGTGCCAGCGGGCCTTCACAGGGAAGTAATGCTGGGGCCAACGTCCTGACTTTC
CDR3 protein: CASGPSQGSNAGANVLTF

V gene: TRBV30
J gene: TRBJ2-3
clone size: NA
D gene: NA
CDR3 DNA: TGTGCCTGGAAACCTGGACACCTAAACACAGATACGCAGTATTTT
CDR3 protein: CAWKPGHLNTDTQYF

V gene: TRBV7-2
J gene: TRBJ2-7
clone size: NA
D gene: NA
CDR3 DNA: TGTGCCAGCAGCTTATGGCCTGGGTCGCGTTTCCTAGCTTCAAACGAGCAGTACTTC
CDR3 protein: CASSLWPGSRFLASNEQYF